Described below is a single T cell receptor (beta chain) sequence and its context. This record belongs to a study of control samples from healthy donors and cancer patients. Some clones are missing from TCRdb's copy, which holds only in-frame ones; the method was immunoSEQ multiplex PCR. This sample has about 150,000 clones; around 90% occur once, and the top ten carry less than 5%. The CDR3 loop spans 12 amino acids. Germline values: CDR1 SQVTM, CDR2 ANQGSEA. V was cut by 6 bases and J by 3 bases, with 12 bases left in between. V is TRBV29-1 and J is TRBJ2-7; the D gene is possibly TRBD2 (6 bases). The sequenced sample was blood. This TCR was recovered from a man aged 25 to 40 in good health. Written as DNA, the CDR3 is TGCAGCGTGGCCACGGGACTCTACGAGCAGTACTTC. The encoded protein is CSVATGLYEQYF.